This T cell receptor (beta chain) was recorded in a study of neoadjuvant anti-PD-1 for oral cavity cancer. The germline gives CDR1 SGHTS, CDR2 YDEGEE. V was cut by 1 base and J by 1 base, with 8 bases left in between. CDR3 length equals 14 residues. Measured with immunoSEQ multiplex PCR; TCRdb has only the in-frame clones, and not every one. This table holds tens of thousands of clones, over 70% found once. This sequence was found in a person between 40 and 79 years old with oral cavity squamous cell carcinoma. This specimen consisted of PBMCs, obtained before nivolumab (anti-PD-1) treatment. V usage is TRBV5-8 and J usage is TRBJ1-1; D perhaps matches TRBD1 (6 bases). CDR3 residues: CASSLRGQNTEAFF. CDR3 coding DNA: TGTGCCAGCAGCTTGAGGGGACAGAACACTGAAGCTTTCTTT.